These 5 T cell receptor beta chains came from one sample sequenced in a study of T-cell reconstitution after alpha-beta-depleted transplantation in children. Unique molecular identifiers were incorporated into the prepared TCRbeta library. Via MiXCR, TCRdb re-called the PCR reads, giving one row per CDR3 protein. The sample consists of a few hundred thousand distinct CDR3 sequences, around 10% of them appearing once. Source: PBMCs from the stem cell graft donor, taken from the stem cell graft. These TCRs come from a human donor who donated a stem cell graft to a child with acute lymphoblastic leukemia.

This clonotype has just a few counts. The rearrangement joins TRBV4-1 to TRBJ2-2, with a possible D match to TRBD2 (6 bases). The V end lost 0 bases, the J end lost 4 bases, and 15 bases lay between the germline ends. CDR1 and CDR2 (germline): MGHRA, YSYEKL. This CDR3 region has 17 residues. CDR3 DNA sequence: TGCGCCAGCAGCCAAGAAACCGGAGGGTATCGCACCGGGGAGCTGTTTTTT. Its translation is CASSQETGGYRTGELFF.

Only a few counts were recorded for this clonotype. V and J are TRBV21-1 and TRBJ1-1; the table calls TRBD1, which could not be checked here. TRBV21-1 is a known pseudogene. The CDR3 is made up of 17 amino acids. CDR3 sequence reads: CASSAQGTPCENTEAFF. CDR3 nucleotide sequence: TGTGCCAGCAGCGCCCAGGGGACGCCCTGTGAGAACACTGAAGCTTTCTTT.

This clonotype is a singleton in its sample. CDR3 amino acids: CASSLGGALGATEAFF. The CDR3 DNA is TGTGCCAGCAGTTTAGGGGGGGCGTTAGGGGCAACTGAAGCTTTCTTT. The chain joins TRBV12-3 or TRBV12-4 to TRBJ1-1; TRBD1 is a possible D gene (6 bases). CDR3 length: 16 residues. Trimming took off 1 base at V and 5 bases at J, with 17 bases between the two ends.

This clonotype was recorded a few times. V gene TRBV30 combines with J gene TRBJ2-2, with a weak D call TRBD2 (6 bases). The CDR3 sequence is 14 residues long. The ends were cut back, 0 bases at V and 6 bases at J, with 11 bases in the middle. In germline, CDR1 is GTSNPN, CDR2 SVGIG (reference sequence). CDR3 nucleotide sequence: TGTGCCTGGAGTGTACTGGAGGGCCCCGGGGAGCTGTTTTTT. Translation: CAWSVLEGPGELFF.

The rearrangement uses TRBV7-8 and TRBJ2-4; D is unresolved. CDR3 length equals 15 residues. The germline CDR1 and CDR2 sequences are SGHVS and FQNEAQ. V lost 5 bases to trimming and J lost 0 bases, with 11 bases between them. CDR3 in amino acids: CASSKRVLAKNIQYF. The CDR3 DNA is TGTGCCAGCAGCAAAAGAGTACTAGCCAAAAACATTCAGTACTTC. The whole variable domain, filled in from reference TRBV7-8 and TRBJ2-4, reads GAGVSQSPRYKVAKRGQDVALRCDPISGHVSLFWYQQALGQGPEFLTYFQNEAQLDKSGLPSDRFFAERPEGSVSTLKIQRTQQEDSAVYLCASSKRVLAKNIQYFGAGTRLSVL.